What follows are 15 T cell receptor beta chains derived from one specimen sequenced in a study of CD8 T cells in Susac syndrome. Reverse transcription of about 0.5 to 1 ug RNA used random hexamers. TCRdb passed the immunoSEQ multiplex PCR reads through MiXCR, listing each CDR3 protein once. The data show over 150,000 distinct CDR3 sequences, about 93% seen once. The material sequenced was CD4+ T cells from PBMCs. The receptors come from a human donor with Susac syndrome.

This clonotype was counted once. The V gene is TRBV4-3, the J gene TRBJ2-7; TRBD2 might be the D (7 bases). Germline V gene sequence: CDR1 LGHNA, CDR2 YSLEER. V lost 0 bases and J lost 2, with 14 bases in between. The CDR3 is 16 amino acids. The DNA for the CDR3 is TGCGCCAGCAGCCAAGAGGCCCGGGGGGCGGCCTACGAGCAGTACTTC. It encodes CASSQEARGAAYEQYF.

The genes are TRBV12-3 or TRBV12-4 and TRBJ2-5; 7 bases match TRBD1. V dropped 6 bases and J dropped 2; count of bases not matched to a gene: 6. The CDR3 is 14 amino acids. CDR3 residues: CASRPTGLQETQYF. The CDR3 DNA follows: TGTGCCAGCAGGCCGACAGGGCTACAAGAGACCCAGTACTTC.

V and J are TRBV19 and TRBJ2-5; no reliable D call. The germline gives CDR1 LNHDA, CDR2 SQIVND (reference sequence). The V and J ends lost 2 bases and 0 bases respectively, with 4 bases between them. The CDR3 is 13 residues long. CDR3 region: CASSIRDQETQYF. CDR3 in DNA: TGTGCCAGTAGTATAAGGGACCAAGAGACCCAGTACTTC. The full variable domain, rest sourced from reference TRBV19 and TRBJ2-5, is DGGITQSPKYLFRKEGQNVTLSCEQNLNHDAMYWYRQDPGQGLRLIYYSQIVNDFQKGDIAEGYSVSREKKESFPLTVTSAQKNPTAFYLCASSIRDQETQYFGPGTRLLVL.

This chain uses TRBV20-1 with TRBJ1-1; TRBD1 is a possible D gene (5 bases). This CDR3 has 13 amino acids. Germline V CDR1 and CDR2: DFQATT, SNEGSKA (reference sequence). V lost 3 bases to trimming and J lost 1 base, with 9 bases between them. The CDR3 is CSASPGANTEAFF. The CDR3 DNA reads TGCAGTGCTAGTCCTGGGGCGAACACTGAAGCTTTCTTT.

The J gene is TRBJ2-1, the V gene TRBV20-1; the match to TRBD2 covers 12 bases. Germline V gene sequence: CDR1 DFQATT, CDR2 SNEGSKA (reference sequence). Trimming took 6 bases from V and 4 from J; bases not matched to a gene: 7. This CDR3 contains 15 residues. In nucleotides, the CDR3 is TGCAGTGCCGGGACTAGCGGGTCTGGGTACAATGAGCAGTTCTTC. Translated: CSAGTSGSGYNEQFF.

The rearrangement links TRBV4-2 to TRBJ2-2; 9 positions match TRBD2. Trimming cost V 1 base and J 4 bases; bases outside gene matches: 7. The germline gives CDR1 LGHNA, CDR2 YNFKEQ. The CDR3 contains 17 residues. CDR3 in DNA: TGTGCCAGCAGCCAAGGGCCCGGCGGGGGGGCCACCGGGGAGCTGTTTTTT. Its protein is CASSQGPGGGATGELFF.

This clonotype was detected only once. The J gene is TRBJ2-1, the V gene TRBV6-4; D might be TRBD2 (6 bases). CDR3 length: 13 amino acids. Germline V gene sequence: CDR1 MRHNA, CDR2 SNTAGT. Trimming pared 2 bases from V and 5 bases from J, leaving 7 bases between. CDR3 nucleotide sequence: TGTGCCAGCAGTGACGCGGGGCACAATGAGCAGTTCTTC. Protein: CASSDAGHNEQFF.

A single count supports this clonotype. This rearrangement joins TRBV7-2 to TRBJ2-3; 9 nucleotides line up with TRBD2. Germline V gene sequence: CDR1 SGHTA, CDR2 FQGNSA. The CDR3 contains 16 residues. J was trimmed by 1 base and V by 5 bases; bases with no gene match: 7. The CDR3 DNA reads TGTGCCAGCAGCCCACAGAGCGGGGGGCGCACAGATACGCAGTATTTT. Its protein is CASSPQSGGRTDTQYF.

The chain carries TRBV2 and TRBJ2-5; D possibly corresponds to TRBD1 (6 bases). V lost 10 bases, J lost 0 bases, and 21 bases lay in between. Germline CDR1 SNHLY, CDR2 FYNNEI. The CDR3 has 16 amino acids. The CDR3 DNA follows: TGTGCCACAGAACCGGGACACCTTCTGTACCAAGAGACCCAGTACTTC. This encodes CATEPGHLLYQETQYF.

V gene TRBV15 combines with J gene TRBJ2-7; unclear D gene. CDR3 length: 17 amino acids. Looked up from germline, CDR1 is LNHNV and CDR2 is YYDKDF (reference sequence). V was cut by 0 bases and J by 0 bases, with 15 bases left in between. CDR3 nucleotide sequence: TGTGCCACCAGCAGAGATCGCGGCAGGCCAAACTCCTACGAGCAGTACTTC. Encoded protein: CATSRDRGRPNSYEQYF.

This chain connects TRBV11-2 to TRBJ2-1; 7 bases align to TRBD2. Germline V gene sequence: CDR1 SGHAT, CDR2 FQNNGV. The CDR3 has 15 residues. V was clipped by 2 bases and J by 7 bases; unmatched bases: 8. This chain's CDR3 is CASSLRDYPPNEQFF. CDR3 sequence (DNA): TGTGCCAGCAGCTTAAGGGACTACCCCCCGAATGAGCAGTTCTTC.

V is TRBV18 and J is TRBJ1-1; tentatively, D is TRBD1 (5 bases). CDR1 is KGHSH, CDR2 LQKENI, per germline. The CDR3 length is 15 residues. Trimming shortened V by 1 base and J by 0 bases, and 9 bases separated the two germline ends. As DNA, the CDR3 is TGTGCCAGCTCACCACAACAGGACATGAACACTGAAGCTTTCTTT. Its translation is CASSPQQDMNTEAFF.

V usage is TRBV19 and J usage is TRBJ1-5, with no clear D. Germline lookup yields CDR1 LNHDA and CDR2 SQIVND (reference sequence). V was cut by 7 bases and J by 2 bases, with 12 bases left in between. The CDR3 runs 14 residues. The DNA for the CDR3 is TGTGCCAGTACCCGGGGTTTAGGCAATCAGCCCCAGCATTTT. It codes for CASTRGLGNQPQHF.

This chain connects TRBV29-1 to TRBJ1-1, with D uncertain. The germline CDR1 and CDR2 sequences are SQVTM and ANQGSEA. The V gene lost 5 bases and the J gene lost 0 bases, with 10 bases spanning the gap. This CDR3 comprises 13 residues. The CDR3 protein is CSVRGVLNTEAFF. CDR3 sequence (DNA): TGCAGCGTTCGCGGGGTCCTGAACACTGAAGCTTTCTTT.

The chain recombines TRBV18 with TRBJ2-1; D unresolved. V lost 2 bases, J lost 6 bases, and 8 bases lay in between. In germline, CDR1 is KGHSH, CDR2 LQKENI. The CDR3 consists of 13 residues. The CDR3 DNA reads TGTGCCAGCTCACCATCTTCAGCCAATGAGCAGTTCTTC. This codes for CASSPSSANEQFF.